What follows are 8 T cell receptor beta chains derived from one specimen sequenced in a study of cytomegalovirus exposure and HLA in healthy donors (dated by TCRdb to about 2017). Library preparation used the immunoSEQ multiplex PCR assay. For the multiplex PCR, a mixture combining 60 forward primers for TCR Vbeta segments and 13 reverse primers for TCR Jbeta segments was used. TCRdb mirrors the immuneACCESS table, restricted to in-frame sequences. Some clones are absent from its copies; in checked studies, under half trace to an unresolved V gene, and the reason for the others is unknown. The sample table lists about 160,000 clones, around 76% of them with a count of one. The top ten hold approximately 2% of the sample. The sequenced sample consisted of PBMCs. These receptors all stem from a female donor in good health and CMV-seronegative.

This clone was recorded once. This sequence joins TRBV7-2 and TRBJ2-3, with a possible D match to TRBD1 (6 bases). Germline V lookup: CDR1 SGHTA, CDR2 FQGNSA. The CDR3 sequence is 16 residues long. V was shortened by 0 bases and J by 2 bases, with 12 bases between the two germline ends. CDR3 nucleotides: TGTGCCAGCAGCTTAGCATTGTACAGGGCCACAGATACGCAGTATTTT. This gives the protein CASSLALYRATDTQYF.

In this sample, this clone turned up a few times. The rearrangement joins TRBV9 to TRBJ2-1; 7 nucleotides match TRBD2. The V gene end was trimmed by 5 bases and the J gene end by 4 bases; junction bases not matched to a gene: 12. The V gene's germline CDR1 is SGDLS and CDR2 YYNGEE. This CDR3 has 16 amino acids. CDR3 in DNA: TGTGCCAGCAGTAGGGCAAATAGCGGGTCATACAATGAGCAGTTCTTC. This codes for CASSRANSGSYNEQFF.

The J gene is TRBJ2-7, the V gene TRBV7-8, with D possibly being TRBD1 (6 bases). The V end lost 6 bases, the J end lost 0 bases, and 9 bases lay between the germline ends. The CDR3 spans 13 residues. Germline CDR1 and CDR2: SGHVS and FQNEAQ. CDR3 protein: CASRQGLSYEQYF. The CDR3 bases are TGTGCCAGCAGACAGGGTCTCTCCTACGAGCAGTACTTC.

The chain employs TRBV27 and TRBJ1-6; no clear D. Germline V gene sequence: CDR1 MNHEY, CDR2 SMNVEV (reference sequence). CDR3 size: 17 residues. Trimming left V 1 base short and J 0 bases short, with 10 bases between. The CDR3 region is CASSLWSRNSYNSPLHF. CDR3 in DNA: TGTGCCAGCAGTTTATGGTCCAGGAACTCCTATAATTCACCCCTCCACTTT.

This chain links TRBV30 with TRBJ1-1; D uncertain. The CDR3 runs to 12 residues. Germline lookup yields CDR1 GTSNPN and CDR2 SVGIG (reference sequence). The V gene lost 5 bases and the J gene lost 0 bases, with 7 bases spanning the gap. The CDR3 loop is CAWARMNTEAFF. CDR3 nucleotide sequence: TGTGCCTGGGCGCGGATGAACACTGAAGCTTTCTTT.

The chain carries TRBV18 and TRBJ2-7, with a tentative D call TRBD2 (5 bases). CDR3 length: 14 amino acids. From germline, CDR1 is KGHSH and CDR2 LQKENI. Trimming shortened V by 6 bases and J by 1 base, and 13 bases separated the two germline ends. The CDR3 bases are TGTGCCAGCTCCCCCGGACTGACGTCCTACGAGCAGTACTTC. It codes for CASSPGLTSYEQYF. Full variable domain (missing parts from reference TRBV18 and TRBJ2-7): NAGVMQNPRHLVRRRGQEARLRCSPMKGHSHVYWYRQLPEEGLKFMVYLQKENIIDESGMPKERFSAEFPKEGPSILRIQQVVRGDSAAYFCASSPGLTSYEQYFGPGTRLTVT.

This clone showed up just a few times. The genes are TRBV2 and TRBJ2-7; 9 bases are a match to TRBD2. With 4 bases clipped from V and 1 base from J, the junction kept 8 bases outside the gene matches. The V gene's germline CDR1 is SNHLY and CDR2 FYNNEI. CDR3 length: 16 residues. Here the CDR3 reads CASSGGSGGDSYEQYF. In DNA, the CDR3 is TGTGCCAGCAGTGGGGGTAGCGGGGGAGATTCCTACGAGCAGTACTTC.

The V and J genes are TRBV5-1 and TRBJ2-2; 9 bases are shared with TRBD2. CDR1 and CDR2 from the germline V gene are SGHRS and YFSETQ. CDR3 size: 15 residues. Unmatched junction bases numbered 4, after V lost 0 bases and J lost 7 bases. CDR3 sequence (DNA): TGCGCCAGCAGCTTGGTGGTAGCGGGAGACGGGGAGCTGTTTTTT. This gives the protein CASSLVVAGDGELFF. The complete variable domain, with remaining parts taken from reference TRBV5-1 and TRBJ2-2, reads KAGVTQTPRYLIKTRGQQVTLSCSPISGHRSVSWYQQTPGQGLQFLFEYFSETQRNKGNFPGRFSGRQFSNSRSEMNVSTLELGDSALYLCASSLVVAGDGELFFGEGSRLTVL.